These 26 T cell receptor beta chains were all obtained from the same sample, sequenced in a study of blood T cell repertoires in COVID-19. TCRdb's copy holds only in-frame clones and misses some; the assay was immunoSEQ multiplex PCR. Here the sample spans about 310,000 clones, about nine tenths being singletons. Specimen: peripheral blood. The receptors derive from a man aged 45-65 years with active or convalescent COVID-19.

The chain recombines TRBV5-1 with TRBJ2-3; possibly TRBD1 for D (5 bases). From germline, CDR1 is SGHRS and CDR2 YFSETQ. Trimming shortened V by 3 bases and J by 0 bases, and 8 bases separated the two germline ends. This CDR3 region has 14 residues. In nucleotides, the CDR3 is TGCGCCAGCAGCTCCAGGGTGAGCACAGATACGCAGTATTTT. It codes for CASSSRVSTDTQYF. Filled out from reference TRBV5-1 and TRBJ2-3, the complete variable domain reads KAGVTQTPRYLIKTRGQQVTLSCSPISGHRSVSWYQQTPGQGLQFLFEYFSETQRNKGNFPGRFSGRQFSNSRSEMNVSTLELGDSALYLCASSSRVSTDTQYFGPGTRLTVL.

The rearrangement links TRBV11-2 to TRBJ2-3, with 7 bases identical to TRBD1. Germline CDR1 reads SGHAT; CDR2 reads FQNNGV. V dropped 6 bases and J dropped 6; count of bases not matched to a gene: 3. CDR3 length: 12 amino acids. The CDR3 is CASSQTGDTQYF. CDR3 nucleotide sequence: TGTGCCAGCAGTCAGACAGGGGATACGCAGTATTTT.

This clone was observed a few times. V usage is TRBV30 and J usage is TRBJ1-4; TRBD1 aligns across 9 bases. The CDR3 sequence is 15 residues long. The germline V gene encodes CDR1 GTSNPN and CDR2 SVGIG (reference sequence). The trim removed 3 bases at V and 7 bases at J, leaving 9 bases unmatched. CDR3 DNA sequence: TGTGCCTGGAGATATTCGACAGGGGGGACTGAAAAACTGTTTTTT. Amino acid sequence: CAWRYSTGGTEKLFF.

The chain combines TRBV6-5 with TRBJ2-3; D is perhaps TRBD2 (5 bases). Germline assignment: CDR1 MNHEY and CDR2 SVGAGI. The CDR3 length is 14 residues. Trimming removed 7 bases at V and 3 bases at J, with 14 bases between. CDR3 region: CASTQEGLTDTQYF. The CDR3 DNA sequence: TGTGCCAGCACCCAAGAGGGCCTTACAGATACGCAGTATTTT.

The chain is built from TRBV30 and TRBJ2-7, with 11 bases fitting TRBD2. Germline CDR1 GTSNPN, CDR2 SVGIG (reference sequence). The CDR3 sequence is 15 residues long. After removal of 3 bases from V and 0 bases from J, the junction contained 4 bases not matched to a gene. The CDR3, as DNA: TGTGCCTGGAGGGATAGCGGGAGGGCCTCCTACGAGCAGTACTTC. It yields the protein CAWRDSGRASYEQYF.

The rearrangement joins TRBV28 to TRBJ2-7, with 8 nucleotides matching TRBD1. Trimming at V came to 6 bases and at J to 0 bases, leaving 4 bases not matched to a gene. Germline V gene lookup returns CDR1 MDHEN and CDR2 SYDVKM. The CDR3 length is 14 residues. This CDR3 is CASREGQASYEQYF. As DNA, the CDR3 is TGTGCCAGCAGAGAGGGACAGGCCTCCTACGAGCAGTACTTC.

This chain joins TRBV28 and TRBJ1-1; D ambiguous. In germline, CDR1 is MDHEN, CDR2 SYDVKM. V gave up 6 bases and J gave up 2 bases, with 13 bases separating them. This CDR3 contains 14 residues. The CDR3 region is CASSLRVLNTEAFF. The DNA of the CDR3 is TGTGCCAGCAGCCTCCGGGTACTAAACACTGAAGCTTTCTTT. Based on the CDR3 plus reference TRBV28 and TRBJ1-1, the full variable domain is DVKVTQSSRYLVKRTGEKVFLECVQDMDHENMFWYRQDPGLGLRLIYFSYDVKMKEKGDIPEGYSVSREKKERFSLILESASTNQTSMYLCASSLRVLNTEAFFGQGTRLTVV.

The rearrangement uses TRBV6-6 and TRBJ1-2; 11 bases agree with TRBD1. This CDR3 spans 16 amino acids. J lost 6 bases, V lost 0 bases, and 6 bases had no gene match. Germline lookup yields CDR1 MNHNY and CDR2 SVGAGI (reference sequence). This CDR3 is CASSYSLDRGQDGYTF. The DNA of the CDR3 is TGTGCCAGCAGTTACTCGCTGGACAGGGGGCAAGATGGCTACACCTTC.

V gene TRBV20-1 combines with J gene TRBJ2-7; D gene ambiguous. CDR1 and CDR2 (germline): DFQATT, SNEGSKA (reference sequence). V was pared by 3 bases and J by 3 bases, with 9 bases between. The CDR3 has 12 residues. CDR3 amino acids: CSASPLIYEQYF. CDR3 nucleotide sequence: TGCAGTGCTAGTCCCCTAATCTACGAGCAGTACTTC.

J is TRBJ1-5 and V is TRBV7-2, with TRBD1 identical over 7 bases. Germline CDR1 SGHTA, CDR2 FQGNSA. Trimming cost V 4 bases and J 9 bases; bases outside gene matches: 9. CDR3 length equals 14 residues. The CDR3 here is CASSSGQSPRPQHF. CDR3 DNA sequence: TGTGCCAGCAGCTCGGGACAGAGCCCGCGGCCCCAGCATTTT.

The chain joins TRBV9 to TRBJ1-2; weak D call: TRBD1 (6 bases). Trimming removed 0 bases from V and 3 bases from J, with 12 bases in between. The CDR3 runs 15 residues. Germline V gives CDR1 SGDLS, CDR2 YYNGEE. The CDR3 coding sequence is TGTGCCAGCAGCGTAGACCAGGGGAGGGACTATGGCTACACCTTC. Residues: CASSVDQGRDYGYTF.

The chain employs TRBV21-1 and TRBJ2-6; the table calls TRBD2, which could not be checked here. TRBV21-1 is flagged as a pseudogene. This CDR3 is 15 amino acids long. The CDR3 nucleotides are TGTGCCAGCAGCAAAGCCTCCGTAGAGGCCAACGTCCTGACTTTC. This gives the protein CASSKASVEANVLTF.

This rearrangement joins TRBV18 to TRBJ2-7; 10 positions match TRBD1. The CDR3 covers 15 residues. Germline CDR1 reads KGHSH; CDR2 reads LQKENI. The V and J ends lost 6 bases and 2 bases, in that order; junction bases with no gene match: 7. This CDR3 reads CASSPSGQGTYEQYF. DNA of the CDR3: TGTGCCAGCTCGCCATCGGGACAGGGGACCTACGAGCAGTACTTC.

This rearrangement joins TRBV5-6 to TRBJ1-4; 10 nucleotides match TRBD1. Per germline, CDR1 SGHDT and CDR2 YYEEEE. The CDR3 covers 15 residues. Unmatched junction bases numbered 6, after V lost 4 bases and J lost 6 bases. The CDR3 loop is CASSLVGTGDEKLFF. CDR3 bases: TGTGCCAGCAGCCTGGTAGGGACAGGGGATGAAAAACTGTTTTTT.

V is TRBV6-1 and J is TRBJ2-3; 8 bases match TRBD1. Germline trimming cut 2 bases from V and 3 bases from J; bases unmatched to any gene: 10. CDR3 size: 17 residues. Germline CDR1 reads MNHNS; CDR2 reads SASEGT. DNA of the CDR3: TGTGCCAGCAGTGAATCCAGGGGGCTCTACCGGACAGATACGCAGTATTTT. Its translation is CASSESRGLYRTDTQYF.

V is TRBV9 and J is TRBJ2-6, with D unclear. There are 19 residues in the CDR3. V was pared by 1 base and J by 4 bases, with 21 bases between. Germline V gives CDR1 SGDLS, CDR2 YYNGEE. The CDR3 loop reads CASSVSPGFLRSGANVLTF. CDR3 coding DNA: TGTGCCAGCAGCGTATCCCCCGGCTTCTTGCGGTCAGGGGCCAACGTCCTGACTTTC.

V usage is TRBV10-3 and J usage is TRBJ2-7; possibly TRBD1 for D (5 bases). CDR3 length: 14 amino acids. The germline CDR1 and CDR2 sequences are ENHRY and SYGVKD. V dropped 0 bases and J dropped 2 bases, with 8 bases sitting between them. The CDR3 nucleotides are TGTGCCATCAGTGAGTCTACAGGTACCTACGAGCAGTACTTC. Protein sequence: CAISESTGTYEQYF.

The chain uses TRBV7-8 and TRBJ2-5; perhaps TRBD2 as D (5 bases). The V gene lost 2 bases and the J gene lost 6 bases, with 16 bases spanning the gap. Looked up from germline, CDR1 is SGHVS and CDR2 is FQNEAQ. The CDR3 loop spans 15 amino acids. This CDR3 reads CASSLISEIGKTQYF. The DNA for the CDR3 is TGTGCCAGCAGCTTAATAAGCGAGATCGGGAAGACCCAGTACTTC.

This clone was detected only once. CDR3 coding DNA: TGTGCCAGCAGCTCAGATGGAGATACGCAGTATTTT. Its protein is CASSSDGDTQYF. The chain employs TRBV7-9 and TRBJ2-3, with D unclear. V was clipped by 4 bases and J by 5 bases, with 7 bases between them. This CDR3 spans 12 amino acids. Germline V CDR1 and CDR2: SEHNR, FQNEAQ (reference sequence).

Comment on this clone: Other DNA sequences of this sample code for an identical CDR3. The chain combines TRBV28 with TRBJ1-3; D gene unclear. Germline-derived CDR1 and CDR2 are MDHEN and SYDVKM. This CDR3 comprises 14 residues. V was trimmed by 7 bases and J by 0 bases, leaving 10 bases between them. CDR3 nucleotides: TGTGCCAGCAATTCAGGAACCTCTGGAAACACCATATATTTT. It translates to CASNSGTSGNTIYF. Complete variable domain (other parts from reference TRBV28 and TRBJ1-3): DVKVTQSSRYLVKRTGEKVFLECVQDMDHENMFWYRQDPGLGLRLIYFSYDVKMKEKGDIPEGYSVSREKKERFSLILESASTNQTSMYLCASNSGTSGNTIYFGEGSWLTVV.

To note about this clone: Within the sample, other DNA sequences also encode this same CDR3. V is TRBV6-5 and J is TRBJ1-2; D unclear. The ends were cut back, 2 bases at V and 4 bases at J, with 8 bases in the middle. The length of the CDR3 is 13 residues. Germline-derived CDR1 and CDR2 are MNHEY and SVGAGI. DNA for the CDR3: TGTGCCAGCAGTTACGCGGACTCCTATGGCTACACCTTC. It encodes CASSYADSYGYTF.

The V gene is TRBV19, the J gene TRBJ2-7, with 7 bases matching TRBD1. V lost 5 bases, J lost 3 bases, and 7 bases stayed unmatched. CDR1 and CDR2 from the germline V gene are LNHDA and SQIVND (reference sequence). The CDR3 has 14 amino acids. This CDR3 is CASSPGQAIYEQYF. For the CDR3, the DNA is TGTGCCAGTAGTCCCGGACAGGCAATCTACGAGCAGTACTTC.

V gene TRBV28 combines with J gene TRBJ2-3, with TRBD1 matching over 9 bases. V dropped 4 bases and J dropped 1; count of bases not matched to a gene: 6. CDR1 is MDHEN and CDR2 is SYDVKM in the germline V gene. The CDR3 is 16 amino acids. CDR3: CASSSTGGGGTDTQYF. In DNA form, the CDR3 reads TGTGCCAGCAGTTCCACAGGGGGCGGGGGCACAGATACGCAGTATTTT. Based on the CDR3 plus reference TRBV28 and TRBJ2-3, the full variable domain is DVKVTQSSRYLVKRTGEKVFLECVQDMDHENMFWYRQDPGLGLRLIYFSYDVKMKEKGDIPEGYSVSREKKERFSLILESASTNQTSMYLCASSSTGGGGTDTQYFGPGTRLTVL.

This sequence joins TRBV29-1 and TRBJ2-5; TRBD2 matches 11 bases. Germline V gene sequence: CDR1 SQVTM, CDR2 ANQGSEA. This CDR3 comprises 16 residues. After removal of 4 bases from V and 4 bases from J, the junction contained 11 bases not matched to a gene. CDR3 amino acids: CSVAVRGGLAGETQYF. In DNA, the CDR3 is TGCAGCGTTGCGGTCCGCGGTGGACTAGCGGGAGAGACCCAGTACTTC.

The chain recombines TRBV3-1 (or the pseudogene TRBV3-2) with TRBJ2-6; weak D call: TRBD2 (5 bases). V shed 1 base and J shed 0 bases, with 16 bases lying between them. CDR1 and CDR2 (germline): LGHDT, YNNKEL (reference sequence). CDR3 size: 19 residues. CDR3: CASSQGFKRILSGANVLTF. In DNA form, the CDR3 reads TGTGCCAGCAGCCAAGGGTTCAAGCGGATCCTCTCTGGGGCCAACGTCCTGACTTTC.

The CDR3 sequence: CASSQLPGLSNEKLFF. DNA of the CDR3: TGCGCCAGCAGCCAACTACCGGGACTTAGTAATGAAAAACTGTTTTTT. The V and J genes are TRBV4-1 and TRBJ1-4; D may be TRBD1 (5 bases). Germline CDR1 reads MGHRA; CDR2 reads YSYEKL. This CDR3 contains 16 residues. V lost 2 bases and J lost 4, with 14 bases in between.